This T cell receptor (beta chain) was captured by sequencing in a study of blood T cell repertoires in COVID-19. Study summary: From the United States, Italy and Spain came samples of acute and convalescent COVID-19. Sources were T cells, B-cell-depleted T cells, or PBMCs; the material itself was cDNA or gDNA.

Trimming stripped 4 bases from V and 1 base from J, with 23 bases between. CDR3 length: 20 residues. The germline V gene has CDR1 LGHNA and CDR2 YSLEER. Original processing methods: Reference gene primer amplification gave estimated nucleated cell counts. The data were produced by immunoSEQ multiplex PCR, yet TCRdb's version contains in-frame clones alone and is incomplete. V, J and clone size derive from that table, while D and trimming were established from the DNA sequence. This sample has under 250,000 clones; around nine tenths occur once, and the top ten carry less than 7.5%. The source material was peripheral blood. The J gene is TRBJ1-6, the V gene TRBV4-3; D perhaps matches TRBD1 (6 bases). The TCR comes from a man aged 60-69 years who had recovered from COVID-19. CDR3 sequence reads: CASSREVPQDSRSYNSPLHF. The CDR3 DNA sequence: TGCGCCAGCAGCCGCGAGGTCCCGCAGGACAGTCGGTCCTATAATTCACCCCTCCACTTT.